A single TCR beta chain is shown here with its context. Its target is unknown. The germline V gene has CDR1 SGHRS and CDR2 YFSETQ. The CDR3 extends over 16 amino acids. The V gene end was trimmed by 4 bases and the J gene end by 3 bases; junction bases not matched to a gene: 9. This entry comes from a study of cytomegalovirus exposure and HLA in healthy donors. Study-level background: Falling in the Caucasian-associated ancestry cluster were 65% to 90% of approximately 410 genotyped donors. Broader study findings: According to the study, 160 or so TCR beta chains were cytomegalovirus-associated. The authors excluded some V segments, including TRBV6-2 and TRBV6-3, as indistinguishable.

The PCR used 60 Vbeta and 13 Jbeta primers. Sequencing used immunoSEQ multiplex PCR; TCRdb keeps in-frame clones, though not all of them. The data hold over 15,000 clones, with about 80% observed a single time. This chain joins TRBV5-1 and TRBJ1-4; 7 bases fit TRBD1. This clonotype originated in a human donor in good health. Sequencing was done on a sample of PBMCs. CDR3 sequence: CASSRRTGGPNEKLFF. The CDR3 nucleotides read TGCGCCAGCAGCCGACGGACAGGTGGTCCTAATGAAAAACTGTTTTTT.